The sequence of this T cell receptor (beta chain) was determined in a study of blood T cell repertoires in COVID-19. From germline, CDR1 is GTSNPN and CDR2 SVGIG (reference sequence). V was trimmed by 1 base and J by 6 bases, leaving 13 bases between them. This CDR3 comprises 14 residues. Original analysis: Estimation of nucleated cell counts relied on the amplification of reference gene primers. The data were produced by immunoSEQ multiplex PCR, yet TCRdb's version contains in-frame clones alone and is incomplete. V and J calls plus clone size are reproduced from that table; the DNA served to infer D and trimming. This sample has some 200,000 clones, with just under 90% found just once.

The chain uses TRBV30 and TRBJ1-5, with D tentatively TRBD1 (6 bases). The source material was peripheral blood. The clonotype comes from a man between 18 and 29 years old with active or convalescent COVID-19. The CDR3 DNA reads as TGTGCCTGGAGTGCTTCCCCAGGGGTTCAGCCCCAGCATTTT. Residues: CAWSASPGVQPQHF.